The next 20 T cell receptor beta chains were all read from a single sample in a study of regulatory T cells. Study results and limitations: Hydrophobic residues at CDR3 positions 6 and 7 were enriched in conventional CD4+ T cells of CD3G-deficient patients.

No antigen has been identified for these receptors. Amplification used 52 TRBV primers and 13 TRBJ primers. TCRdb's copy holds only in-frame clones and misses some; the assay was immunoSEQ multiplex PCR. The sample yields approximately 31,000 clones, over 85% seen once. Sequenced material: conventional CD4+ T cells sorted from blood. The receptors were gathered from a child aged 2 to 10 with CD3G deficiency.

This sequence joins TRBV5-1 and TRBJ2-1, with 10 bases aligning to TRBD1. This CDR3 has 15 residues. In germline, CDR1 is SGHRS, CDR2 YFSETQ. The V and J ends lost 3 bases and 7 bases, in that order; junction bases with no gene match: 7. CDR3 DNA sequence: TGCGCCAGCAGCTCCGGACAGGGGGGGCGAAATGAGCAGTTCTTC. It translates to CASSSGQGGRNEQFF.

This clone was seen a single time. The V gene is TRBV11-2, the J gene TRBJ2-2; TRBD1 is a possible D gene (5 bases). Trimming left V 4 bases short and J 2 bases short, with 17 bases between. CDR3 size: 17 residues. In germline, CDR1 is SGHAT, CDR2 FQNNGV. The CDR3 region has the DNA TGTGCCAGCAGCTCCCCGTTGTGGGGCCATAACACCGGGGAGCTGTTTTTT. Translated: CASSSPLWGHNTGELFF.

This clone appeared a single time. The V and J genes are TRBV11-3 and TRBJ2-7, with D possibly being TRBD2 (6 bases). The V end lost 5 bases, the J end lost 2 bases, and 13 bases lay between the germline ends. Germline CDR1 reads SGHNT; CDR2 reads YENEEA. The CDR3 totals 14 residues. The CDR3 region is CASSDGGNPYEQYF. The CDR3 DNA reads TGTGCCAGCAGCGACGGCGGGAACCCCTACGAGCAGTACTTC.

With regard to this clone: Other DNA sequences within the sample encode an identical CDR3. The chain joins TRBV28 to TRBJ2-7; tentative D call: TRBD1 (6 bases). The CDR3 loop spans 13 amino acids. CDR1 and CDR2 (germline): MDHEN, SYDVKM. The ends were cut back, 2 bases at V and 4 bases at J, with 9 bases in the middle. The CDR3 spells CASSLRQGYEQYF. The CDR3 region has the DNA TGTGCCAGCAGTTTAAGGCAGGGGTACGAGCAGTACTTC.

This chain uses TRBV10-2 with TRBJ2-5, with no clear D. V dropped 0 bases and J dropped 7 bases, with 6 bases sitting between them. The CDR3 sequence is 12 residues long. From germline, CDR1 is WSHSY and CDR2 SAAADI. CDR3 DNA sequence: TGCGCCAGCAGTGAGTCGAAGGTGACCCAGTACTTC. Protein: CASSESKVTQYF.

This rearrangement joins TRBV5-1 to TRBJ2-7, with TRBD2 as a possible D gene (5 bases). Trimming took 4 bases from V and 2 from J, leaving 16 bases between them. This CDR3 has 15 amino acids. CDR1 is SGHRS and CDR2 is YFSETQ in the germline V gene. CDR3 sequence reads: CASSLRSGRTYEQYF. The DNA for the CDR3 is TGCGCCAGCAGCCTCCGGTCGGGAAGGACCTACGAGCAGTACTTC. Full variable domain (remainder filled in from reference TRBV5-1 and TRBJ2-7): KAGVTQTPRYLIKTRGQQVTLSCSPISGHRSVSWYQQTPGQGLQFLFEYFSETQRNKGNFPGRFSGRQFSNSRSEMNVSTLELGDSALYLCASSLRSGRTYEQYFGPGTRLTVT.

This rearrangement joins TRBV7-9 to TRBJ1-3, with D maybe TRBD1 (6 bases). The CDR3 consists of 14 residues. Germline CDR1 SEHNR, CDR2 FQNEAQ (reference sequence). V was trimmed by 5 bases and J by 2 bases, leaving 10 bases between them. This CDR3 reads CASSPTGPGNTIYF. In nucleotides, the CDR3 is TGTGCCAGCAGCCCAACAGGGCCTGGAAACACCATATATTTT.

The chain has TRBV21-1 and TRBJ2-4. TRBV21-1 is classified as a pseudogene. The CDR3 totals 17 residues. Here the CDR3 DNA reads TGTGCCAGCAGCAACTCGGCCGAGGGGGGAACCAAAAACATTCAGTACTTC. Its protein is CASSNSAEGGTKNIQYF.

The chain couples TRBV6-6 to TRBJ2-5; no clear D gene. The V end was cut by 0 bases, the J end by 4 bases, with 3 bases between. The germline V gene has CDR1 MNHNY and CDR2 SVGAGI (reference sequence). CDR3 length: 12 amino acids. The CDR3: CASSYSGETQYF. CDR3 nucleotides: TGTGCCAGCAGTTACTCGGGAGAGACCCAGTACTTC.

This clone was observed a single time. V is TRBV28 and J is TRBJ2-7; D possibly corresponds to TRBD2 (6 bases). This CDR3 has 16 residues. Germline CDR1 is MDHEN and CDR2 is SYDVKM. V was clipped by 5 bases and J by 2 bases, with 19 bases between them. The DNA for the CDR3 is TGTGCCAGCAGTGGGGGGTTAGGGACGGTTACCTACGAGCAGTACTTC. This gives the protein CASSGGLGTVTYEQYF.

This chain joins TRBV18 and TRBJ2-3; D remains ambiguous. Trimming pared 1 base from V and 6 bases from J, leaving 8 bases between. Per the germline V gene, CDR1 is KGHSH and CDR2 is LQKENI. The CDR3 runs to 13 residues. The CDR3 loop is CASSPRFSDTQYF. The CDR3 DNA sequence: TGTGCCAGCTCACCACGATTTTCGGATACGCAGTATTTT.

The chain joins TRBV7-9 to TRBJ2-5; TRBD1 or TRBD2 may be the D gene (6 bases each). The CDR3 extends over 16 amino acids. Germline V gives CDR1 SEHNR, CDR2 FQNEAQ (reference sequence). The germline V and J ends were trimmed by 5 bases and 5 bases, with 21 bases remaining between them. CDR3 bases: TGTGCCAGCAGCGCGTCAACCGGGGGCGCCGAGGAGACCCAGTACTTC. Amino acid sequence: CASSASTGGAEETQYF.

The CDR3 sequence is CASSERERWRDTQYF. CDR3 bases: TGTGCCAGCAGCGAGCGGGAGCGGTGGAGGGATACGCAGTATTTT. The rearrangement joins TRBV28 to TRBJ2-3, with 8 positions matching TRBD2. The CDR3 runs 15 residues. The germline gives CDR1 MDHEN, CDR2 SYDVKM. The junction had 11 bases not matched to a gene; V was cut back by 6 bases and J by 6 bases.

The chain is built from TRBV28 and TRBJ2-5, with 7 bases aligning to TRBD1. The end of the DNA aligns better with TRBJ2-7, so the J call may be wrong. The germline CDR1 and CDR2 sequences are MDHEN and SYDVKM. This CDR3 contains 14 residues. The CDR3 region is CASRLTQGSYEQYF. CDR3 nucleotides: TGTGCCAGCAGACTTACACAGGGGTCCTACGAGCAGTACTTC.

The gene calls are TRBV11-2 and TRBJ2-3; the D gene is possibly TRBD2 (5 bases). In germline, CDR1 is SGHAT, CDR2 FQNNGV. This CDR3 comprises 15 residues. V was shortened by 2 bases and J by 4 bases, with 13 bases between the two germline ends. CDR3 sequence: CASSLSRGNPDTQYF. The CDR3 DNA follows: TGTGCCAGCAGCTTATCACGGGGTAACCCAGATACGCAGTATTTT.

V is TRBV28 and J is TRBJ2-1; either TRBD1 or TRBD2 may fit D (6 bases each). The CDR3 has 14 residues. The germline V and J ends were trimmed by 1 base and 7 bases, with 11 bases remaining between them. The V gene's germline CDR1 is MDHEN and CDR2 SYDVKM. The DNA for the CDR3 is TGTGCCAGCAGTTTATCCGGGGGCCTTAATGAGCAGTTCTTC. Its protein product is CASSLSGGLNEQFF.

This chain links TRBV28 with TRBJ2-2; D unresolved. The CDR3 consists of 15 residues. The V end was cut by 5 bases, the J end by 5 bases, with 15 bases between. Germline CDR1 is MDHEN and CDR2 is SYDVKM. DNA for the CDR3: TGTGCCAGCAGTCCACCCGCTCTAGGAACCGGGGAGCTGTTTTTT. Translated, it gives CASSPPALGTGELFF. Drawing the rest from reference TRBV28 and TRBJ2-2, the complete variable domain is DVKVTQSSRYLVKRTGEKVFLECVQDMDHENMFWYRQDPGLGLRLIYFSYDVKMKEKGDIPEGYSVSREKKERFSLILESASTNQTSMYLCASSPPALGTGELFFGEGSRLTVL.

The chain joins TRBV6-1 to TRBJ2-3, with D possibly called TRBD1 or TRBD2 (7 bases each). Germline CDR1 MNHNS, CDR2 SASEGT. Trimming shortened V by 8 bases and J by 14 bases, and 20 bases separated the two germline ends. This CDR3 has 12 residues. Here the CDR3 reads CASAVKTGTMYF. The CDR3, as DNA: TGTGCCAGCGCAGTGAAGACAGGGACTATGTATTTT.

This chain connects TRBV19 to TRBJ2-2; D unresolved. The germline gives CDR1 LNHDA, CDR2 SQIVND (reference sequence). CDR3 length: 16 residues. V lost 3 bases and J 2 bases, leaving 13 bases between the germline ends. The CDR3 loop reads CASSMAGSLNTGELFF. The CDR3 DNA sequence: TGTGCCAGTAGTATGGCCGGGTCACTAAACACCGGGGAGCTGTTTTTT.

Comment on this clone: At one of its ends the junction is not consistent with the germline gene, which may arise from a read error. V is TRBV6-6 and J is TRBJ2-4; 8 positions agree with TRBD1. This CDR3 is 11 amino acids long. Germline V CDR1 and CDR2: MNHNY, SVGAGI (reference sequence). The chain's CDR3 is CASSRGDRQSF. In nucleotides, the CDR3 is TGTGCCAGCAGTAGGGGGGACAGGCAGTCCTTC.